The present entry profiles one T cell receptor beta chain with its context. What it binds is not known. Trimming stripped 1 base from V and 3 bases from J, with 14 bases between. In germline, CDR1 is SGHDT, CDR2 YYEEEE. CDR3 length equals 15 residues. Expressed TCRB transcripts got sequenced, as all isolated RNA was reverse transcribed. Naive, central memory and regulatory T cell samples produced a mean of approximately 4 million reads. Here immunoSEQ multiplex PCR was the method, and the copy in TCRdb shows in-frame clones only, minus some. The sample yields some 220,000 clones, about a tenth seen once. Staining for CD45RO/CCR7/CD25/CD127/CD95/CD27 allowed sorting of CD4+ naive, central memory, regulatory and stem cell-like memory cells. These data originate in a study of beta chain features in type 1 diabetes. General study points: The study left unresolved whether HLA type influences TCRB rearrangement.

The material sequenced was central memory CD4+ T cells from blood. The chain uses TRBV5-6 and TRBJ2-7, with D perhaps matching TRBD1 (5 bases). The sequence derives from a man between 18 and 35 years old in good health. CDR3 loop: CASSLYETQGYEQYF. The CDR3 DNA follows: TGTGCCAGCAGCTTGTATGAGACGCAGGGCTACGAGCAGTACTTC.